Listed below are T cell receptor beta chains from one sample, sequenced in a study of blood T cell repertoires in COVID-19. Only in-frame clones appear in the TCRdb table, and some are missing; sequencing was by immunoSEQ multiplex PCR. The table includes about 97,000 clones, approximately 90% detected once. Material for sequencing was peripheral blood. Every receptor here comes from a woman in her forties or fifties with COVID-19, enrolled during active disease. Each CDR3 is given without its conserved first and last residue.

v_call	j_call	cdr3_aa
TRBV3-1/TRBV3-2	TRBJ2-7	ASSQAQGPYEQY
TRBV10-3	TRBJ2-7	AISESRQASYEQY
TRBV10-3	TRBJ2-2	AIRGVVDTGELF
TRBV3-1/TRBV3-2	TRBJ1-4	ASSQGTGPSGEKLF
TRBV29-1	TRBJ2-2	SGRSGKVTGELF
TRBV12-5	TRBJ1-4	ASGLGRQGYFTNEKLF
TRBV6-5	TRBJ1-1	ASSYGTGRDEAF
TRBV6-5	TRBJ2-1	ASSSATGVNEQF
TRBV7-9	TRBJ1-2	ASSLLGTGNLYGYT
TRBV30	TRBJ1-2	AWSPTGLSGYT
TRBV6-2/TRBV6-3	TRBJ2-5	ASSRLRAETQY
TRBV5-4	TRBJ1-3	ASSRGTGISGNTIY
TRBV7-9	TRBJ2-5	ASSLASGTPLARVETQY
TRBV9	TRBJ2-5	ASSVGLDGTQY
TRBV14	TRBJ2-4	ASSQDGQRNIQY
TRBV7-7	TRBJ2-5	ASSLAGTRGETQY
TRBV16	TRBJ1-3	ASSQLTELSGNTIY
TRBV2	TRBJ2-1	ASSEEIGGGADEQF
TRBV6-5	TRBJ2-2	ASSSGGPTGELF
TRBV14	TRBJ2-2	ASSQGPQNTGELF
TRBV7-2	TRBJ1-1	ASSPGGGSPATEAF
TRBV10-1	TRBJ2-1	ASSEGSTSPYNEQF
TRBV4-1	TRBJ2-2	ASSQVGDSTGELF
TRBV6-5	TRBJ2-7	ASSYSSAGKEQY
TRBV12-5	TRBJ1-2	ASGLTGVIYGYT
TRBV30	TRBJ1-6	AWSVRQGGNSPLH
TRBV1	TRBJ1-3	TSSQDRAGLQNTIY
TRBV29-1	TRBJ2-3	TISGGTTDTQY
TRBV19	TRBJ1-4	ASSTGQAREEGKLF
TRBV30	TRBJ2-6	ACPPRTGRGSGANVLT
TRBV7-2	TRBJ1-2	ASSLRRTGTGYT
TRBV19	TRBJ2-5	ASSIGVQETQY
TRBV27	TRBJ2-7	ASSLSARHEQY
TRBV3-1/TRBV3-2	TRBJ1-2	ASSEIQGVGYT
TRBV30	TRBJ2-3	AWRRDSSDTQY
TRBV19	TRBJ1-4	ASSIAGQLNEKLF
TRBV5-1	TRBJ2-2	ASSLSVSGGSTGELF
TRBV2	TRBJ1-1	ASSDRENTEAF
TRBV30	TRBJ1-1	AWSVLGGNTEAF
TRBV5-4	TRBJ2-3	ASSSTSIPDTQY
TRBV5-1	TRBJ2-5	ASSLARAGETQY
TRBV28	TRBJ1-2	ASSPGTGYGYT
TRBV11-2	TRBJ2-2	ASSLQGGTGELF
TRBV6-1	TRBJ1-5	ASSEARGGIDDQPQH
TRBV12-5	TRBJ2-5	ASGLRTGGETQY
TRBV10-3	TRBJ2-2	AISELEGEELF
TRBV19	TRBJ2-2	ASSIGQHTGELF
TRBV13	TRBJ2-7	ASRGQGSSYEQY